The 24 T cell receptor beta chains listed next were all sequenced from one sample in a study of T cells in tuberculosis. Only in-frame clones appear in the TCRdb table, and some are missing; sequencing was by immunoSEQ multiplex PCR. Seen here are around 35,000 clones, 93% observed once, and the top ten hold 6.5% to 8.5%. Sequencing was performed on PBMCs. The receptors originated from a donor aged 10-29 years with latent tuberculosis or without tuberculosis infection.

The V call is TRBV6-5, the J call TRBJ2-1, with 7 bases that match TRBD1. CDR3 length equals 15 residues. Trimming took 6 bases from V and 2 from J; bases not matched to a gene: 7. Germline assignment: CDR1 MNHEY and CDR2 SVGAGI. The CDR3 sequence: CASRRRGTAYNEQFF. CDR3 nucleotide sequence: TGTGCCAGCAGGAGAAGGGGGACAGCCTACAATGAGCAGTTCTTC.

The chain combines TRBV25-1 with TRBJ1-6, with a tentative D call TRBD1 (5 bases). This CDR3 has 15 residues. V lost 3 bases, J lost 5 bases, and 11 bases lay in between. CDR1 and CDR2 (germline): MGHDK, SYGVNS. Here the CDR3 DNA reads TGTGCCAGCAGTGACCCAGGGAAACATAATTCACCCCTCCACTTT. Translated: CASSDPGKHNSPLHF.

This sequence joins TRBV7-2 and TRBJ1-1; D unresolved. Trimming took off 5 bases at V and 6 bases at J, with 10 bases between the two ends. CDR1 is SGHTA, CDR2 FQGNSA, per germline. The CDR3 totals 12 residues. The CDR3 loop reads CASSRLSAEAFF. Here the CDR3 DNA reads TGTGCCAGCAGCCGTCTCTCAGCTGAAGCTTTCTTT.

This sequence joins TRBV7-6 and TRBJ2-7; the D gene is possibly TRBD1 (5 bases). Looked up from germline, CDR1 is SGHVS and CDR2 is FNYEAQ. The V and J ends lost 5 bases and 4 bases respectively, with 18 bases between them. The CDR3 consists of 15 residues. CDR3 loop: CASSPRVRDRYEQYF. In nucleotides, the CDR3 is TGTGCCAGCAGCCCCCGAGTCAGGGATCGGTACGAGCAGTACTTC. The entire variable domain, with the rest obtained from reference TRBV7-6 and TRBJ2-7, is as follows: GAGVSQSPRYKVTKRGQDVALRCDPISGHVSLYWYRQALGQGPEFLTYFNYEAQQDKSGLPNDRFSAERPEGSISTLTIQRTEQRDSAMYRCASSPRVRDRYEQYFGPGTRLTVT.

V usage is TRBV19 and J usage is TRBJ1-2; D uncertain. Deletions cut 3 bases from V and 0 bases from J, with 8 bases between. Germline CDR1 and CDR2: LNHDA and SQIVND (reference sequence). The CDR3 consists of 14 residues. For the CDR3, the DNA is TGTGCCAGTAGTATTATCACTACTAACTATGGCTACACCTTC. The encoded protein is CASSIITTNYGYTF.

There are a few counts of this clone. This rearrangement joins TRBV11-2 to TRBJ1-5; TRBD1 matches 9 bases. V gave up 5 bases and J gave up 7 bases; unmatched junction bases: 9. From germline, CDR1 is SGHAT and CDR2 FQNNGV. The CDR3 has 15 residues. This CDR3 reads CASSPTTGGRQPQHF. The CDR3 region has the DNA TGTGCCAGCAGCCCAACAACAGGGGGCCGGCAGCCCCAGCATTTT.

This clone came up once. The chain combines TRBV7-3 with TRBJ1-5; perhaps TRBD1 as D (6 bases). Trimming pared 4 bases from V and 0 bases from J, leaving 13 bases between. The CDR3 has 16 amino acids. The germline V gene encodes CDR1 SGHTA and CDR2 FQGTGA. The CDR3 nucleotides read TGTGCCAGCAGCTCCACGGGACACAATAGCAATCAGCCCCAGCATTTT. Protein: CASSSTGHNSNQPQHF.

The J gene is TRBJ2-2, the V gene TRBV6-4, with 10 bases matching TRBD1. The V and J ends lost 6 bases and 6 bases, in that order; junction bases with no gene match: 7. Germline loops: CDR1 MRHNA, CDR2 SNTAGT. CDR3 length: 15 amino acids. The CDR3 is CASRQTGGAAGELFF. The CDR3, as DNA: TGTGCCAGCAGACAGACAGGGGGCGCGGCCGGGGAGCTGTTTTTT.

This rearrangement joins TRBV5-4 to TRBJ2-1, with TRBD2 identical over 7 bases. Trimming removed 6 bases from V and 4 bases from J; junction bases left unmatched: 16. The CDR3 sequence is 17 residues long. Germline CDR1 is SGHNT and CDR2 is YYREEE (reference sequence). The CDR3: CASTNGGDWQGYNEQFF. The DNA for the CDR3 is TGTGCCAGCACTAATGGGGGGGATTGGCAGGGATACAATGAGCAGTTCTTC.

The chain combines TRBV11-2 with TRBJ2-7; D is possibly TRBD2 (7 bases). The CDR3 is 16 amino acids. V lost 1 base to trimming and J lost 0 bases, with 13 bases between them. Germline V gene lookup returns CDR1 SGHAT and CDR2 FQNNGV. CDR3 in amino acids: CASSLGGRGRSYEQYF. In nucleotides, the CDR3 is TGTGCCAGCAGCTTAGGAGGGCGGGGGCGCTCCTACGAGCAGTACTTC.

J is TRBJ1-5 and V is TRBV6-1, with no clear D. Germline V lookup: CDR1 MNHNS, CDR2 SASEGT. The ends were cut back, 4 bases at V and 2 bases at J, with 18 bases in the middle. The CDR3 totals 17 residues. The CDR3 sequence is CASSAPTGLSGNQPQHF. The CDR3 DNA is TGTGCCAGCAGTGCCCCCACGGGGTTAAGTGGCAATCAGCCCCAGCATTTT.

The chain links TRBV5-1 to TRBJ1-1, with TRBD1 identical over 8 bases. Germline V lookup: CDR1 SGHRS, CDR2 YFSETQ. The V gene end was trimmed by 4 bases and the J gene end by 1 base; junction bases not matched to a gene: 9. The CDR3 contains 16 residues. For the CDR3, the DNA is TGCGCCAGCAGCCCCACAGGCGGGACAGGGAACACTGAAGCTTTCTTT. Its protein product is CASSPTGGTGNTEAFF.

The chain recombines TRBV11-2 with TRBJ2-5, with D perhaps matching TRBD2 (5 bases). The germline V gene encodes CDR1 SGHAT and CDR2 FQNNGV. This CDR3 has 15 amino acids. The V gene lost 7 bases and the J gene lost 5 bases, with 20 bases spanning the gap. The CDR3 reads CASTQSQRHQETQYF. In nucleotides, the CDR3 is TGTGCCAGCACTCAGTCACAGCGGCATCAGGAGACCCAGTACTTC. The full variable domain, its missing parts supplied by reference TRBV11-2 and TRBJ2-5, is EAGVAQSPRYKIIEKRQSVAFWCNPISGHATLYWYQQILGQGPKLLIQFQNNGVVDDSQLPKDRFSAERLKGVDSTLKIQPAKLEDSAVYLCASTQSQRHQETQYFGPGTRLLVL.

The chain has TRBV6-6 and TRBJ2-7; D might be TRBD2 (5 bases). The CDR3 contains 12 residues. Trimming removed 6 bases from V and 7 bases from J, with 13 bases in between. The germline V gene encodes CDR1 MNHNY and CDR2 SVGAGI (reference sequence). The CDR3 here is CASRSHPGEQYF. Written as DNA, the CDR3 is TGTGCCAGCAGATCCCACCCGGGGGAGCAGTACTTC.

This clone was recorded once. The chain employs TRBV15 and TRBJ1-2; D is perhaps TRBD1 (5 bases). Germline V gene sequence: CDR1 LNHNV, CDR2 YYDKDF (reference sequence). The length of the CDR3 is 16 residues. Trimming cost V 3 bases and J 6 bases, with 20 bases left between them. CDR3 DNA: TGTGCCACCAGCAGTGGCCGGGGGTCGGGCCCTAATGGCTACACCTTC. Its protein product is CATSSGRGSGPNGYTF.

About this clone itself: An end of the junction differs from the germline gene, which may be a read error. The genes are TRBV9 and TRBJ2-3; 8 bases fit TRBD1. Germline V gene data show CDR1 as SGDLS and CDR2 as YYNGEE. This CDR3 spans 17 amino acids. The CDR3 is CANSVRTGFGITDTQYF. CDR3 sequence (DNA): TGTGCCAACAGCGTCCGGACAGGGTTTGGTATTACAGATACGCAGTATTTT.

This clone was observed a few times. The CDR3 here is CASSMRAGYGYTF. CDR3 sequence (DNA): TGTGCCAGTAGTATGAGAGCGGGCTATGGCTACACCTTC. V gene TRBV19 combines with J gene TRBJ1-2; the D is unclear. Germline V gene data show CDR1 as LNHDA and CDR2 as SQIVND (reference sequence). Trimming took off 3 bases at V and 4 bases at J, with 9 bases between the two ends. This CDR3 spans 13 amino acids.

The chain joins TRBV5-6 to TRBJ2-4; the match to TRBD2 covers 8 bases. Unmatched junction bases numbered 4, after V lost 4 bases and J lost 7 bases. Per germline, CDR1 SGHDT and CDR2 YYEEEE. The length of the CDR3 is 13 residues. The CDR3 here is CASSPGGGNIQYF. The CDR3 DNA reads TGTGCCAGCAGCCCCGGGGGGGGTAACATTCAGTACTTC.

The rearrangement joins TRBV27 to TRBJ2-1; 12 bases are shared with TRBD1. The CDR3 is 14 amino acids. The germline V gene encodes CDR1 MNHEY and CDR2 SMNVEV (reference sequence). Unmatched junction bases numbered 4, after V lost 6 bases and J lost 7 bases. CDR3 residues: CASRGQGAWNEQFF. For the CDR3, the DNA is TGTGCCAGCAGGGGACAGGGGGCTTGGAATGAGCAGTTCTTC.

The count of this clone is one. This chain connects TRBV6-6 to TRBJ2-1, with 7 positions matching TRBD2. Per the germline V gene, CDR1 is MNHNY and CDR2 is SVGAGI (reference sequence). V trimming: 7 bases; J trimming: 5 bases; junction bases outside the gene matches: 8. This CDR3 region has 14 residues. CDR3 residues: CASTDGGFHNEQFF. The CDR3 DNA is TGTGCCAGCACCGACGGGGGGTTCCACAATGAGCAGTTCTTC.

This chain links TRBV27 with TRBJ2-1; a possible D gene is TRBD2 (6 bases). Germline CDR1 reads MNHEY; CDR2 reads SMNVEV (reference sequence). CDR3 size: 14 residues. Trimming stripped 4 bases from V and 6 bases from J, with 13 bases between. This CDR3 is CASSSGSTINEQFF. CDR3 in DNA: TGTGCCAGCAGTTCCGGGAGCACCATCAATGAGCAGTTCTTC.

The rearrangement uses TRBV10-3 and TRBJ1-1, with D maybe TRBD1 (5 bases). The CDR3 loop spans 13 amino acids. The germline CDR1 and CDR2 sequences are ENHRY and SYGVKD. V shed 9 bases and J shed 3 bases, with 14 bases lying between them. In DNA, the CDR3 is TGTGCCATGACAGCCACCACGGACACTGAAGCTTTCTTT. Its protein is CAMTATTDTEAFF.

This chain uses TRBV27 with TRBJ2-7; D gene unclear. The germline V gene encodes CDR1 MNHEY and CDR2 SMNVEV (reference sequence). The CDR3 is 13 amino acids. The germline V and J ends were trimmed by 6 bases and 2 bases, with 11 bases remaining between them. CDR3 sequence (DNA): TGTGCCAGCAGAAAGACGGGTCCCTACGAGCAGTACTTC. Its protein is CASRKTGPYEQYF.

This chain joins TRBV5-5 and TRBJ1-1; tentative D call: TRBD1 (5 bases). Germline CDR1 SGHKS, CDR2 YYEKEE (reference sequence). The CDR3 is made up of 14 amino acids. Trimming removed 2 bases at V and 3 bases at J, with 11 bases between. The CDR3 loop reads CASSLTGGYTEAFF. In nucleotides, the CDR3 is TGTGCCAGCAGCTTAACAGGAGGGTACACTGAAGCTTTCTTT.